This is a list of T cell receptor beta chains from one sample in a study of tumor and adjacent non-tumor tissue in lung cancer. TCRdb re-called the multiplex PCR reads with MiXCR, one entry per CDR3 protein. The table lists about 100,000 distinct CDR3 sequences, about 62% of them singletons. Sequencing used distant non-tumor lung tissue. These TCRs come from a young man with non-small cell lung cancer. CDR3s include the opening cysteine and the closing phenylalanine or tryptophan. Fields, in order: V gene, clone size, J gene, D gene, CDR3 DNA, CDR3 protein. D genes are given only for firm matches. Size is omitted from some rows. Given values are once, few, many or a class for expanded clones.

TRBV29-1	NA	TRBJ2-1	NA	TGCAGCGTTGAAGAGACTAGGTCCTTCAATGATCAGTTCTTC	CSVEETRSFNDQFF
TRBV20-1	many	TRBJ2-1	TRBD2	TGCAGTGCTAGAGATTGGCGGGACTACAGGGAGCAGTTCTTC	CSARDWRDYREQFF
TRBV5-1	NA	TRBJ2-3	NA	TGCGCCAGCAGCTTGATATCCGCGAACACAGATACGCAGTATTTT	CASSLISANTDTQYF
TRBV20-1	many	TRBJ2-3	NA	TGCAGTGGACTGGGGCACCCATGGACCGATACGCAGTATTTT	CSGLGHPWTDTQYF
TRBV20-1	NA	TRBJ2-3	NA	TGCAGTGCTAGAGATAACAGGAGGGCCCCAGATGCGCAGTATTTT	CSARDNRRAPDAQYF
TRBV20-1	NA	TRBJ2-1	NA	TGCAGTGCTAGAGACCCTGGGGGTAGCGAGGGTAATGAGCAGTTCTTC	CSARDPGGSEGNEQFF
TRBV11-1	medium-sized	TRBJ2-1	NA	TGTGCCAGCAGCTCCTCCGGTGGGAATGAGCAGTTCTTC	CASSSSGGNEQFF
TRBV6-2/TRBV6-3	many	TRBJ2-1	TRBD1	TGTGCCAGCAGTTACTCCGGCGAGGGGGCGGTAAATGAGCAGTTCTTC	CASSYSGEGAVNEQFF
TRBV29-1	many	TRBJ2-7	NA	TGCAGCGTTGAAGCAGGGGTAGGCGAGCAGTACTTC	CSVEAGVGEQYF
TRBV11-1	NA	TRBJ1-1	NA	TGTGCAAGTAGCTGGACAGCTGTGAACACTGAAGTTTTCTTT	CASSWTAVNTEVFF
TRBV20-1	many	TRBJ2-7	TRBD1	TGCAGTGCCGACAGGGACTCCTACGAGCAGTACTTC	CSADRDSYEQYF
TRBV11-2	NA	TRBJ2-1	NA	TGTGCCAGCAGGCCCACAGGGAGGCATGAGCTGTTCTTC	CASRPTGRHELFF
TRBV12-5	many	TRBJ2-1	TRBD1	TGTGCTAGTGGCCAGGGACAGAGCTCCTACAATGAGCAGTTCTTC	CASGQGQSSYNEQFF
TRBV11-3	NA	TRBJ1-5	TRBD1	TGTGCAAGCAGCTTACACCCCCGGGACAGGGTTAATCAGCCCCAGCATTTT	CASSLHPRDRVNQPQHF
TRBV29-1	NA	TRBJ1-4	NA	TGCAGCGCGGCTTCATCGACCGAAAAACTGTTTTTT	CSAASSTEKLFF
TRBV10-3	NA	TRBJ2-5	TRBD2	TGTGCCATCAGTGAGTGGCGGGGGAACCAAGAGACCCAGTACTTC	CAISEWRGNQETQYF
TRBV20-1	few	TRBJ1-1	NA	TGCAGTGCTAGAGATTTTAAAGCTTTCTTT	CSARDFKAFF
TRBV12-3/TRBV12-4	NA	TRBJ2-3	TRBD2	TGTTCCAGCAGTTTAACGCCGGGGAGGGCGGAAGATACGCAGTATTTT	CSSSLTPGRAEDTQYF
TRBV5-1	NA	TRBJ2-1	TRBD2	TGCGCCAGCAGCTCCAGGCGAGCGGGAGGGCTCCATGAGCAGTTCTTC	CASSSRRAGGLHEQFF
TRBV11-2	NA	TRBJ2-1	NA	TGTGCCAGCAGCTTACTGGCTAGCCGGACGGATGAGCAATTCTTC	CASSLLASRTDEQFF
TRBV11-2	NA	TRBJ2-5	TRBD2	TGTGTCAGCAACTTAGGGGTTAGCGGGGGCCAAGAGACCCAGTACTTC	CVSNLGVSGGQETQYF
TRBV6-2/TRBV6-3	many	TRBJ2-7	TRBD1	TGTGCCAGCAGCTCTGCGAGGACAGGGTCCCTCGAGCAGTACTTC	CASSSARTGSLEQYF
TRBV12-5	NA	TRBJ2-6	NA	TGTGTTATTGATTTGGTAAGGGCATACTCTGGGGCCAACGTCCTGACTTTC	CVIDLVRAYSGANVLTF
TRBV11-2	NA	TRBJ1-5	NA	TGTGCCAGCAGCTTAGACAGGGATGAAAATAGCGATCAGCCTCAGCATTTT	CASSLDRDENSDQPQHF
TRBV29-1	many	TRBJ2-1	NA	TGCAGCGTTGAAGAACGGTTAGACAATGAGCAGTTCTTC	CSVEERLDNEQFF
TRBV11-2	few	TRBJ1-1	TRBD1	TGTGCCAGCAGCTTCGGACAGGACATTGAAGCTATCTTT	CASSFGQDIEAIF
TRBV5-1	few	TRBJ2-1	NA	TGCGCCAGCAGCTTAAACAGCAACAATGAGCAGTTCTTC	CASSLNSNNEQFF
TRBV20-1	NA	TRBJ2-3	TRBD2	TGCAGTGTTAGACCCACCAGACCGCTCCTAGCGGGGGGGGCAGATACTCAGTATTTT	CSVRPTRPLLAGGADTQYF
TRBV11-2	NA	TRBJ2-3	NA	TGTGCCAGTAGCACGACCATTGCAGATACGCGGTATTTT	CASSTTIADTRYF
TRBV20-1	once	TRBJ1-2	NA	TGCAGTGCAAGAGATAAAGGCCTAGTGGATGGCTACACCTTC	CSARDKGLVDGYTF
TRBV20-1	NA	TRBJ1-1	NA	TGCAGTGCTAACGGGATAAACAGTGAAGCTTTCTTT	CSANGINSEAFF
TRBV6-5	NA	TRBJ1-6	NA	TGTGCCAGCAGTTACGCCTCCTCCGGGAGTAATTCACCCATCCACTTT	CASSYASSGSNSPIHF
TRBV6-5	NA	TRBJ2-7	NA	TGTGTCAGCAGTTATGAAAGAAGATGGAACGAGCAGTACTTC	CVSSYERRWNEQYF
TRBV20-1	NA	TRBJ2-7	NA	TGCAATGCTAGAGATCAGTGGAGGGGGGGGACCTACGAGCACTACTTC	CNARDQWRGGTYEHYF
TRBV11-2	NA	TRBJ2-6	NA	TGTGCCAGCAGCCGCATAACTGGGGCCAACGTCCTGACTTTC	CASSRITGANVLTF
TRBV20-1	many	TRBJ2-1	TRBD2	TGCAGCGTAGACTCACTAGCGGGAGCCAATGAGCAGTTCTTC	CSVDSLAGANEQFF
TRBV5-5	NA	TRBJ2-3	TRBD2	TGTGCCAGTAGCTTGGAGCTAGCGGGGGTGCGAGATACGCAGTATTTT	CASSLELAGVRDTQYF
TRBV11-2	NA	TRBJ2-3	NA	TGTGCCAGCAGCTTAGCGGGAGATATGCAGTTTTTT	CASSLAGDMQFF
TRBV12-3/TRBV12-4	NA	TRBJ2-3	TRBD2	TGTGCCAGCAGTTTAACTAGCGTGGGCACATATACGCAGTATTTT	CASSLTSVGTYTQYF
TRBV29-1	NA	TRBJ1-1	TRBD1	TGCAGCGTCGGGGGACAGGGCGGCACTGAGCCTTTCTTT	CSVGGQGGTEPFF
TRBV10-3	NA	TRBJ1-1	NA	TGTACCATCTGGAGACAGGACACTGAAGCTTTCTTT	CTIWRQDTEAFF
TRBV28	NA	TRBJ2-5	NA	TGTGCCAGCAGCACCCCGGGGACCCAAGAGACCCAGTACTTC	CASSTPGTQETQYF
TRBV6-5	NA	TRBJ1-5	TRBD1	TGTGCCAGTTGCAGTGACAGGGGACAGCCCCAGCATTTT	CASCSDRGQPQHF
TRBV20-1	NA	TRBJ2-3	NA	TGCAGTGCTGGTATCAGGATTTGGGCCGCAGATATGCAGTATTTT	CSAGIRIWAADMQYF
TRBV6-5	NA	TRBJ2-1	TRBD2	TGTGTCGGCAGCGACACTAGCGGGACTGAGCAGTTCTTC	CVGSDTSGTEQFF
TRBV11-2	NA	TRBJ2-7	NA	TGTGCCAGCAGCTTTGGGGCAGTCTACGAGCAGTACTTC	CASSFGAVYEQYF
TRBV18	few	TRBJ1-1	NA	TGTGCCAGCTCAACATACAGGAGTACTGAAGCTTTCTTT	CASSTYRSTEAFF
TRBV11-2	NA	TRBJ1-5	NA	TGTGTCAACAGCCGTCAGGGCAGGGGCACAGATACGCAGCATTTT	CVNSRQGRGTDTQHF
TRBV29-1	many	TRBJ1-1	NA	TGCAGCGCCCATCGGACAGAGGGGGCTGAAGCTTTCTTT	CSAHRTEGAEAFF
TRBV20-1	few	TRBJ2-1	NA	TGCAGTGCTAGAGATGTTGTGATAGTTGTATACAATGAGCAGTTTTTC	CSARDVVIVVYNEQFF
TRBV4-1	many	TRBJ2-7	TRBD2	TGCGCCAGCAGCCAAGGACTAGCGGCCTACTACGAGCAGTACTTC	CASSQGLAAYYEQYF
TRBV5-1	NA	TRBJ2-3	NA	TGCGCCAGCAGACTTCAGGGCGGCACAGATACGCAGTATTTT	CASRLQGGTDTQYF
TRBV20-1	NA	TRBJ2-2	NA	TGCAGTGCTAGACAAGGGGGAGACACCGGGGAGCTGTTTTTT	CSARQGGDTGELFF
TRBV11-1	once	TRBJ1-1	NA	TGTGCCAGCAGCTCGCCCTACAGCCTGAGCACTGAAGCTTTCTTT	CASSSPYSLSTEAFF